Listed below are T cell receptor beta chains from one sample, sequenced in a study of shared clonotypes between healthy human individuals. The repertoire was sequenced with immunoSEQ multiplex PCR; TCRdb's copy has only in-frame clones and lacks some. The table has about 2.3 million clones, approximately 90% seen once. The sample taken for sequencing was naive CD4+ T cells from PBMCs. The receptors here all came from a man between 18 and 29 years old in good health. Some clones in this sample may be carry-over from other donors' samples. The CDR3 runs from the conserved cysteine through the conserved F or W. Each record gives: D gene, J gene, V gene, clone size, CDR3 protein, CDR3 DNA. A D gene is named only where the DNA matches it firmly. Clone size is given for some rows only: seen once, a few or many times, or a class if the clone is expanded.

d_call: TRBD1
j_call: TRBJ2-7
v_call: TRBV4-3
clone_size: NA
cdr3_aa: CASSHLGGETYEQYF
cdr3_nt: TGCGCCAGCAGCCATCTAGGGGGCGAGACCTACGAGCAGTACTTC

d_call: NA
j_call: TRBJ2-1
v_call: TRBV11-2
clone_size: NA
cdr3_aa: CASSWGPGPASHEQFF
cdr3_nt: TGTGCCAGCAGCTGGGGGCCGGGACCAGCGAGCCATGAGCAGTTCTTC

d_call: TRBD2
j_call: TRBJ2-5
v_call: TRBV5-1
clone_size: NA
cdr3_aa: CASRGEYQETQYF
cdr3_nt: TGCGCCAGCCGGGGGGAGTACCAAGAGACCCAGTACTTC

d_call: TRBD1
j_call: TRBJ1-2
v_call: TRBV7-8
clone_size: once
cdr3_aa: CASSPDRANYGYTF
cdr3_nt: TGTGCCAGCAGCCCCGACAGGGCGAACTATGGCTACACCTTC

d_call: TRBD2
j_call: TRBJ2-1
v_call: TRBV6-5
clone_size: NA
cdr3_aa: CASSYRTSGIGNEQFF
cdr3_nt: TGTGCCAGCAGTTACCGAACTAGCGGGATTGGTAATGAGCAGTTCTTC

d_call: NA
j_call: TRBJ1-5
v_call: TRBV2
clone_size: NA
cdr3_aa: CASSREGGGNNQPQHF
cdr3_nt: TGTGCCAGCAGTCGGGAGGGAGGCGGGAACAATCAGCCCCAGCATTTT

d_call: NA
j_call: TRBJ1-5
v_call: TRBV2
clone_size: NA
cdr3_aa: CASSGPSNQPQHF
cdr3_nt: TGTGCCAGCAGTGGGCCCAGCAATCAGCCCCAGCATTTT

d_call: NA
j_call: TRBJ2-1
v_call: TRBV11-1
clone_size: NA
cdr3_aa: CASSDRYRRNEQFF
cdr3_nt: TGTGCCAGCAGCGACCGCTACAGACGCAATGAGCAGTTCTTC

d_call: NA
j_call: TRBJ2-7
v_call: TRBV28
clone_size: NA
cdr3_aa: CATTAGIYEQYF
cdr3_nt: TGTGCCACGACGGCAGGGATCTACGAGCAGTACTTC

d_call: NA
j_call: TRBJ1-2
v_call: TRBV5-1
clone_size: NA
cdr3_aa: CASSLGTSYGYTF
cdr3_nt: TGCGCCAGCAGCTTGGGCACTTCATATGGCTACACCTTC

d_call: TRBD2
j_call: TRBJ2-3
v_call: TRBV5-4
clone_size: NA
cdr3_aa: CASSKRTSFADTQYF
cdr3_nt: TGTGCCAGCAGCAAACGGACTAGCTTTGCAGATACGCAGTATTTT

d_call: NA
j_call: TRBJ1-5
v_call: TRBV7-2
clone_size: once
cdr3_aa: CASSLDQGSDQPQHF
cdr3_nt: TGTGCCAGCAGCTTAGATCAGGGGAGTGATCAGCCCCAGCATTTT

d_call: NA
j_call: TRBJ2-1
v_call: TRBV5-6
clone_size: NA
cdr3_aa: CASSLGDLSYNEQFF
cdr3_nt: TGTGCCAGCAGCTTGGGGGATCTCTCCTACAATGAGCAGTTCTTC

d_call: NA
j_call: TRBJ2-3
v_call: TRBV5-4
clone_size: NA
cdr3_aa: CASSLVKSGYTLSTDTQYF
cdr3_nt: TGTGCCAGCAGCTTGGTTAAAAGCGGGTATACCCTCAGCACAGATACGCAGTATTTT

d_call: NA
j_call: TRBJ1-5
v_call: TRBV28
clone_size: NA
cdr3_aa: CASSGPGSSNQPQHF
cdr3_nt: TGTGCCAGCAGTGGTCCGGGCTCCAGCAATCAGCCCCAGCATTTT

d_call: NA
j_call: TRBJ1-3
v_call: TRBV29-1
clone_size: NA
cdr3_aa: CSVEGLGARRGGNTIYF
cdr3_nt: TGCAGCGTTGAAGGTTTAGGGGCCAGGAGGGGAGGAAACACCATATATTTT

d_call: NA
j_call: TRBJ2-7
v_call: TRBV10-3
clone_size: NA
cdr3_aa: CAISSQQRTSYEQYF
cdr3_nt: TGTGCCATCAGTAGCCAACAGCGAACTTCCTACGAGCAGTACTTC

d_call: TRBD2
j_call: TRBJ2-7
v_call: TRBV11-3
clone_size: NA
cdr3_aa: CASSSGLASYEQYF
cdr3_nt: TGTGCCAGCAGCTCGGGACTAGCATCTTACGAGCAGTACTTC

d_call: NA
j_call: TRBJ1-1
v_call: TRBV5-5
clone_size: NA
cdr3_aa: CASTPSRTPGGAFF
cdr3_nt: TGTGCCAGCACACCTTCTAGGACCCCTGGGGGAGCTTTCTTT

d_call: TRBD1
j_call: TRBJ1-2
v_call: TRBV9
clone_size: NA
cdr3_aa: CASSPSQGGYYGYTF
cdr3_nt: TGTGCCAGCAGCCCAAGTCAGGGGGGATACTATGGCTACACCTTC

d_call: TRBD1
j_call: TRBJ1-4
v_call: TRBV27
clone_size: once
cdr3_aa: CASSPRQGSLTRTNEKLFF
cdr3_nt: TGTGCCAGCAGTCCCCGACAGGGATCTTTGACAAGAACTAATGAAAAACTGTTTTTT

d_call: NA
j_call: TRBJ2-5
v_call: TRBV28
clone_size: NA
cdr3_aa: CASSSLGDGNQETQYF
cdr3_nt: TGTGCCAGCAGTTCTCTGGGCGACGGGAATCAAGAGACCCAGTACTTC

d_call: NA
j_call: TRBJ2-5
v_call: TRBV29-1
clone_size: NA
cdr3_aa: CSVGAGAFQETQYF
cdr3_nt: TGCAGCGTGGGGGCGGGCGCTTTCCAAGAGACCCAGTACTTC

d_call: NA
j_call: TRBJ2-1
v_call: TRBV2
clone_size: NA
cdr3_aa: CASRDDMLNEQFF
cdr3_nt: TGTGCCAGCAGGGATGATATGCTCAATGAGCAGTTCTTC

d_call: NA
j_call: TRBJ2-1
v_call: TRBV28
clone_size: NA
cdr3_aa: CASSSPTLGKGISREQFF
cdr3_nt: TGTGCCAGCAGTTCCCCGACCCTCGGGAAGGGAATTAGTAGGGAGCAGTTCTTC

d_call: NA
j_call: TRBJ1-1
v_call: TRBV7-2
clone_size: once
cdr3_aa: CASSPAFGYMNTEAFF
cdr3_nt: TGTGCCAGCAGCCCCGCATTTGGCTACATGAACACTGAAGCTTTCTTT

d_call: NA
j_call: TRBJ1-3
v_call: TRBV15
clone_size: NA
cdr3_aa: CATSRDGGSGNTIYF
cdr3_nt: TGTGCCACCAGCAGAGATGGGGGCTCTGGAAACACCATATATTTT

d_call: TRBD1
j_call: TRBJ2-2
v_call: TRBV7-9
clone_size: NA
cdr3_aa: CASDPGRSTGGTGELFF
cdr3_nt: TGTGCCAGCGACCCAGGGAGGAGCACAGGGGGCACCGGGGAGCTGTTTTTT

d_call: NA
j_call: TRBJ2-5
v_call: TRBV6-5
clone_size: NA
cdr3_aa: CASSYPRETQYF
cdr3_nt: TGTGCCAGCAGTTACCCCAGGGAGACCCAGTACTTC

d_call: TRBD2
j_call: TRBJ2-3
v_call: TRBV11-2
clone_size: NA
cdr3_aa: CASSLRSGVTDTQYF
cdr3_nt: TGTGCCAGCAGCTTAAGAAGCGGGGTCACAGATACGCAGTATTTT

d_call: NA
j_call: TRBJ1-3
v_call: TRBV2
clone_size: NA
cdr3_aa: CASRFGGTERAGNTIYF
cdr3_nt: TGTGCCAGCAGGTTTGGGGGCACGGAGAGAGCAGGAAACACCATATATTTT

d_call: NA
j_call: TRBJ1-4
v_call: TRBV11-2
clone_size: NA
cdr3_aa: CASSLVPPGLNEKLFF
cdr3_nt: TGTGCCAGCAGCTTAGTCCCTCCAGGGCTAAATGAAAAACTGTTTTTT

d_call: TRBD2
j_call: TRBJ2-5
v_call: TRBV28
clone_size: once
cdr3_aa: CASISGRRGETQYF
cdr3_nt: TGTGCCAGCATAAGCGGGAGGCGCGGGGAGACCCAGTACTTC

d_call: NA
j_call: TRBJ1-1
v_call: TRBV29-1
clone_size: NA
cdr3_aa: CSGYNTEAFF
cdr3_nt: TGCAGCGGCTATAACACTGAAGCTTTCTTT

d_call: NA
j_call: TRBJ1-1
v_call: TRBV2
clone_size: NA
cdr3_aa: CAGFRSTEAFF
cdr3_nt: TGTGCCGGGTTCCGAAGCACTGAAGCTTTCTTT

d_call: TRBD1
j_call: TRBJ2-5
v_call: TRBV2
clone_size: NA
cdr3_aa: CASIGGTGSGETQYF
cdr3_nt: TGTGCCAGCATTGGCGGGACAGGGTCGGGAGAGACCCAGTACTTC

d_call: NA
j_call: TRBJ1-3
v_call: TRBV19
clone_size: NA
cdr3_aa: CASRPGGLAGNTIYF
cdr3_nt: TGTGCCAGTAGACCCGGGGGGCTGGCTGGAAACACCATATATTTT

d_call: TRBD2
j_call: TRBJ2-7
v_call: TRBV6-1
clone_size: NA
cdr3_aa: CASSEASGGPYEQYF
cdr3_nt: TGTGCCAGCAGTGAAGCTAGCGGGGGACCCTACGAGCAGTACTTC

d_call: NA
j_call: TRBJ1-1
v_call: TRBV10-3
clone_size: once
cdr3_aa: CAISGAKNTEAFF
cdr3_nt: TGTGCCATCAGTGGGGCTAAGAACACTGAAGCTTTCTTT

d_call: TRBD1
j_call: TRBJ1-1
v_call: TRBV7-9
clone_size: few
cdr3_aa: CASRLSYGTGNTEAFF
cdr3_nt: TGTGCCAGCAGGCTTAGCTATGGGACAGGGAACACTGAAGCTTTCTTT

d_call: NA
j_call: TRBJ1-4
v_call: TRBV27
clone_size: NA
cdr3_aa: CASSPRQYRALNEKLFF
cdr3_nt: TGTGCCAGCAGTCCACGCCAGTACAGGGCCCTTAATGAAAAACTGTTTTTT

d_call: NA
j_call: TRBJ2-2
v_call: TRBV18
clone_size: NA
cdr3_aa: CASSPPRGTGELFF
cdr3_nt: TGTGCCAGCTCACCACCGAGGGGGACCGGGGAGCTGTTTTTT

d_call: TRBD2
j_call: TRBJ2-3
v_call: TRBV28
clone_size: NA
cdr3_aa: CASHTSGRTDTQYF
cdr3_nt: TGTGCCAGCCATACTAGCGGGAGAACAGATACGCAGTATTTT

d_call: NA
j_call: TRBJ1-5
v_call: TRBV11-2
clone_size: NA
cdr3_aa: CASSPQGQNNQPQHF
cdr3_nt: TGTGCCAGCAGCCCCCAGGGGCAGAACAATCAGCCCCAGCATTTT

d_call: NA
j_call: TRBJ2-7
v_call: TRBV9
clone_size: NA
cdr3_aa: CASSGTWAGRGAEQYF
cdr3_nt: TGTGCCAGCAGCGGTACCTGGGCGGGACGGGGAGCCGAGCAGTACTTC

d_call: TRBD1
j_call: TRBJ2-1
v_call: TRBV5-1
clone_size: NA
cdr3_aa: CASSLGTGWPYNEQFF
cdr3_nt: TGCGCCAGCAGCTTAGGGACAGGGTGGCCATACAATGAGCAGTTCTTC

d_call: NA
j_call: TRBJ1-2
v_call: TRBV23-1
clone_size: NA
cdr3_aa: CASSQSGAGSRKNYGYTF
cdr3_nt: TGCGCCAGCAGTCAATCGGGAGCGGGTTCGAGGAAAAACTATGGCTACACCTTC

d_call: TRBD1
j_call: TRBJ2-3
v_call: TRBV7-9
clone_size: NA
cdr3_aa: CASSPPGTGSGDTQYF
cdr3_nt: TGTGCCAGCAGCCCCCCCGGGACAGGGTCAGGAGATACGCAGTATTTT

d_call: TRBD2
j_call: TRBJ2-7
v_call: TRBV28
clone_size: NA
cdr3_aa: CASRIAGGVLGEQYF
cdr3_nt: TGTGCCAGCAGAATAGCGGGAGGGGTCTTGGGGGAGCAGTACTTC

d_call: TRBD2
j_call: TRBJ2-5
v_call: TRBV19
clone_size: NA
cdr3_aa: CASSVGLGKGETQYF
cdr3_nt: TGTGCCAGTAGTGTGGGACTAGGAAAAGGAGAGACCCAGTACTTC

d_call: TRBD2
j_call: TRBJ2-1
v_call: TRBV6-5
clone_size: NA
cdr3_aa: CATKLRGGRGDEQFF
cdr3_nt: TGTGCCACCAAACTGAGGGGCGGGAGAGGCGATGAGCAGTTCTTC

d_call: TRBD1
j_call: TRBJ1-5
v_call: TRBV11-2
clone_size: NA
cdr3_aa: CASSLAEQGLPQHF
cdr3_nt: TGTGCCAGCAGCTTAGCGGAACAGGGGCTGCCCCAGCATTTT

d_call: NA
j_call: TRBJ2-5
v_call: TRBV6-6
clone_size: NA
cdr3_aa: CASSYRTTQETQYF
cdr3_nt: TGTGCCAGCAGTTACAGAACGACCCAAGAGACCCAGTACTTC

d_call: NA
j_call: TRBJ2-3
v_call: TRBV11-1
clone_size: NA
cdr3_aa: CASSLSSGFTDTQYF
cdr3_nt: TGTGCCAGCAGCTTAAGTAGTGGGTTCACAGATACGCAGTATTTT

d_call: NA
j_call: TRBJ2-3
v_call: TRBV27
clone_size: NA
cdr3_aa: CASSWRGTDTQYF
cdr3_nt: TGTGCCAGCAGTTGGCGGGGCACAGATACGCAGTATTTT

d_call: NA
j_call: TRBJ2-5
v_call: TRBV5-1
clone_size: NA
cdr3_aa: CASSLALRVQETQYF
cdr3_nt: TGCGCCAGCAGCTTGGCCTTGCGGGTCCAAGAGACCCAGTACTTC

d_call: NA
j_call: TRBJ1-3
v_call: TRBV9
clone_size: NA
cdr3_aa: CASSVEPRSNSGNTIYF
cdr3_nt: TGTGCCAGCAGCGTAGAACCCCGCAGCAACTCTGGAAACACCATATATTTT